The rows below give T cell receptor beta chains drawn from one sample of a study of shared clonotypes between healthy human individuals. Clones were read by immunoSEQ multiplex PCR, and TCRdb kept only the in-frame ones, dropping some. The sample shows roughly 2.5 million clones, around 90% of them seen only once. Material for sequencing was naive CD4+ T cells sorted from blood. These receptors originate from a man aged 18 to 30 in good health. CDR3s include the opening cysteine and the closing phenylalanine or tryptophan. The D gene is left open where the match is weak. Size is stated for part of the rows, as once, few or many counts, or as a class when the clone is expanded.

abundance	v_gene	d_gene	j_gene	CDR3nt	CDR3aa
NA	TRBV30	NA	TRBJ1-4	TGTGCCTGGAGTCGCCTCGACAGGTATAATGAAAAACTGTTTTTT	CAWSRLDRYNEKLFF
NA	TRBV25-1	TRBD2	TRBJ2-1	TGTGCCAGCAGTGTGACTAGCGGGGCCTACAATGAGCAGTTCTTC	CASSVTSGAYNEQFF
NA	TRBV7-7	NA	TRBJ2-3	TGTGCTAGCAGCTCTACCGGGGCCCGAGGAGATACGCAGTATTTT	CASSSTGARGDTQYF
NA	TRBV5-1	NA	TRBJ1-1	TGCGCCAGCAGCTTGGGAGATACTGAAGCTTTCTTT	CASSLGDTEAFF
NA	TRBV7-9	NA	TRBJ2-3	TGTGCCAGCAGCCGGGACTCCCGCACAGATACGCAGTATTTT	CASSRDSRTDTQYF
once	TRBV11-2	NA	TRBJ1-2	TGTGCCAGCAGCTCCCAGGGCCCTTCCCCTGGCTACACCTTC	CASSSQGPSPGYTF
NA	TRBV7-9	NA	TRBJ1-1	TGTGCCAGCAGCTTAGCCGGGTTTTGGTCCGAAGGTGAAGCTTTCTTT	CASSLAGFWSEGEAFF
once	TRBV6-6	TRBD1	TRBJ1-6	TGTGCCAGCAGTTCGAACAGGGGGCCACTTAATTCACCCCTCCACTTT	CASSSNRGPLNSPLHF
NA	TRBV6-5	NA	TRBJ1-3	TGTGCCAGCAGTTACCAGGGGGGAAACACCATATATTTT	CASSYQGGNTIYF
NA	TRBV5-1	TRBD1	TRBJ1-4	TGCGCCAGCAGCTCGGGGACAGGGGGTAATGAAAAACTGTTTTTT	CASSSGTGGNEKLFF
NA	TRBV14	NA	TRBJ1-6	TGTGCCAGCAGCCGCCAGACCACCGGAGGGTCACCCCTCCACTTT	CASSRQTTGGSPLHF
NA	TRBV5-6	NA	TRBJ2-3	TGTGCCAGCAGCTTGGAGGGTAGCGGAGATACGCAGTATTTT	CASSLEGSGDTQYF
NA	TRBV6-5	NA	TRBJ1-2	TGTGCCACGGGAAGACCGGAGCTCTATGGCTACACCTTC	CATGRPELYGYTF
NA	TRBV7-2	NA	TRBJ1-4	TGTGCCAGCAGCTTAGGAACAGGCCCTCGGGGTGAAAAACTGTTTTTT	CASSLGTGPRGEKLFF
NA	TRBV10-3	NA	TRBJ2-1	TGTGCCATCAGTGACGCGACAGCCTACAATGAGCAGTTCTTC	CAISDATAYNEQFF
NA	TRBV7-2	TRBD2	TRBJ2-7	TGTGCCAGCAGCTTAGATAGCCCCGGACTAGCGGCGCCCTACGAGCAGTACTTC	CASSLDSPGLAAPYEQYF
NA	TRBV5-6	NA	TRBJ2-7	TGTGCCAGCAGCGACCCAACAGGGATACGCGAGCAGTACTTC	CASSDPTGIREQYF
NA	TRBV7-8	TRBD1	TRBJ1-5	TGTGCCAGCAGCTTAGGGGGCGGGACAGGCAGCAATCAGCCCCAGCATTTT	CASSLGGGTGSNQPQHF
NA	TRBV19	TRBD1	TRBJ2-5	TGTGCCAGTAGTATTTTGGCAGGGGGCAAAGAGACCCAGTACTTC	CASSILAGGKETQYF
NA	TRBV2	TRBD2	TRBJ2-1	TGTGCCAGCGCAGGAGCGGGAGCCTACAATGAGCAGTTCTTC	CASAGAGAYNEQFF
NA	TRBV6-1	TRBD2	TRBJ2-7	TGTGCCAGCAATAGCGGGGGCGTCACCTACGAGCAGTACTTC	CASNSGGVTYEQYF
NA	TRBV18	TRBD1	TRBJ1-1	TGTGCCAGCTCACCCGCGCCGGGACAGAGCAACACTGAAGCTTTCTTT	CASSPAPGQSNTEAFF
NA	TRBV7-9	NA	TRBJ2-5	TGTGCCAGCAGCTTAGGCGGCTTGCGAGAGACCCAGTACTTC	CASSLGGLRETQYF
NA	TRBV7-2	NA	TRBJ2-3	TGTGCCAATGGCCGGGATTTAAGCACAGATACGCAGTATTTT	CANGRDLSTDTQYF
NA	TRBV6-5	NA	TRBJ2-5	TGTGCCAGCAGGTCTAGCGCCAGCCGCTGGGAGACCCAGTACTTC	CASRSSASRWETQYF
once	TRBV19	NA	TRBJ2-1	TGTGCCAGTAGCACTCTAGTTCCCCCGGTTCAGCAGTTCTTC	CASSTLVPPVQQFF
NA	TRBV5-6	NA	TRBJ2-7	TGTGCCAGCAGTTCCCCGGGACTGACCACCTACGAGCAGTACTTC	CASSSPGLTTYEQYF
NA	TRBV29-1	NA	TRBJ2-1	TGCAGCGAGCTCACGACTACCTACAATGAGCAGTTCTTC	CSELTTTYNEQFF
NA	TRBV4-1	TRBD2	TRBJ2-3	TGCGCCAGCAGCCTTGGGAGCGGGGACACAGATACGCAGTATTTT	CASSLGSGDTDTQYF
NA	TRBV6-5	TRBD1	TRBJ2-2	TGTGCCAGCAGCCTACAGGGGGCTAGCACCGGGGAGCTGTTTTTT	CASSLQGASTGELFF
NA	TRBV14	NA	TRBJ2-1	TGTGCCAGCAGCCATGGGGGCTACAATGAGCAGTTCTTC	CASSHGGYNEQFF
NA	TRBV5-6	NA	TRBJ2-5	TGTGCCAGCAGCCTAGCAGACTGGGGCGAGACCCAGTACTTC	CASSLADWGETQYF
NA	TRBV5-1	NA	TRBJ1-5	TGCGCCAGCAGCTTGGAGGGGAACCCTAGCAATCAGCCCCAGCATTTT	CASSLEGNPSNQPQHF
NA	TRBV7-2	NA	TRBJ1-2	TGTGCCAGCAGCTTAGTACCAGGGACCTATGGCTACACCTTC	CASSLVPGTYGYTF
NA	TRBV5-1	TRBD1	TRBJ2-1	TGCGCCAGCAGCCTGATTACCAGGACAGGGAATGAGCAGTTCTTC	CASSLITRTGNEQFF
NA	TRBV7-2	NA	TRBJ1-3	TGTGCCAGCAGCTTAGTGTTTGGGGCTGGAAACACCATATATTTT	CASSLVFGAGNTIYF
NA	TRBV27	NA	TRBJ2-1	TGTGCCAGCGGGGTGAATCGGCGGTCCGAGCAGTTCTTC	CASGVNRRSEQFF
once	TRBV5-4	NA	TRBJ2-5	TGTGCCAGCAGCTTGGATCAGTTGGTGGAGACCCAGTACTTC	CASSLDQLVETQYF
NA	TRBV5-1	NA	TRBJ2-3	TGCGCCAGCAGCCCTAGCGCCCTCACAGATACGCAGTATTTT	CASSPSALTDTQYF
NA	TRBV11-2	NA	TRBJ2-5	TGTGCCAGCAGCTTATTCCCCTTAGGAGAGACCCAGTACTTC	CASSLFPLGETQYF
NA	TRBV29-1	NA	TRBJ1-2	TGCAGCGCCAAGGGGGACGTGAGGTATGGCTACACCTTC	CSAKGDVRYGYTF
NA	TRBV12-5	NA	TRBJ2-4	TGTGCTAGTGGTTTGACAGCAAAAGTGGACATTCAGTACTTC	CASGLTAKVDIQYF
NA	TRBV5-4	NA	TRBJ1-1	TGTGCCAGCAGCCAGGCGGGAAACACTGAAGCTTTCTTT	CASSQAGNTEAFF
once	TRBV6-4	NA	TRBJ1-6	TGTGCCAGCAGTGACCAGGCAGGGGTTGGTTCACCCCTCCACTTT	CASSDQAGVGSPLHF
NA	TRBV29-1	TRBD1	TRBJ2-1	TGCAGCGTTGAGATTAGGGGACAGGTTATCTCCTACAATGAGCAGTTCTTC	CSVEIRGQVISYNEQFF
NA	TRBV28	NA	TRBJ1-5	TGTGCCAGCAGCCCACCAAGAATGGAGCCCCAGCATTTT	CASSPPRMEPQHF
NA	TRBV11-2	NA	TRBJ2-4	TGTGCCAGCAAGACAGCCGGGGCCGACATTCAGTACTTC	CASKTAGADIQYF
NA	TRBV5-1	TRBD2	TRBJ2-2	TGCGCCAGCAGCTTGGTCGCGGGGGATTACACCGGGGAGCTGTTTTTT	CASSLVAGDYTGELFF
once	TRBV2	NA	TRBJ2-3	TGTGCCAGCAGTGTCGAGCAGGGGATGGATACGCAGTATTTT	CASSVEQGMDTQYF
NA	TRBV19	NA	TRBJ2-2	TGTGCCAGTAGTATAGTCAAGGCCACCGGGGAGCTGTTTTTT	CASSIVKATGELFF
NA	TRBV30	NA	TRBJ2-2	TGTGCCTGGAGTGTTGCGGGCCCATCGAACGGGGAGCTGTTTTTT	CAWSVAGPSNGELFF
NA	TRBV19	NA	TRBJ2-2	TGTGCCAGTAGCCTCACGGCGCCGGGGACCGGGGAGCTGTTTTTT	CASSLTAPGTGELFF
NA	TRBV7-2	TRBD2	TRBJ2-7	TGTGCCAGCAGCTTAGGGGGGACTAGCGGGAGGTACTCCTACGAGCAGTACTTC	CASSLGGTSGRYSYEQYF
NA	TRBV9	NA	TRBJ2-2	TGTGCCAGCAGCGTGGGGGAAGCGGACACCGGGGAGCTGTTTTTT	CASSVGEADTGELFF
NA	TRBV18	NA	TRBJ1-1	TGTGCCAGCTCACCGCCGGGACCGGAGAACACTGAAGCTTTCTTT	CASSPPGPENTEAFF